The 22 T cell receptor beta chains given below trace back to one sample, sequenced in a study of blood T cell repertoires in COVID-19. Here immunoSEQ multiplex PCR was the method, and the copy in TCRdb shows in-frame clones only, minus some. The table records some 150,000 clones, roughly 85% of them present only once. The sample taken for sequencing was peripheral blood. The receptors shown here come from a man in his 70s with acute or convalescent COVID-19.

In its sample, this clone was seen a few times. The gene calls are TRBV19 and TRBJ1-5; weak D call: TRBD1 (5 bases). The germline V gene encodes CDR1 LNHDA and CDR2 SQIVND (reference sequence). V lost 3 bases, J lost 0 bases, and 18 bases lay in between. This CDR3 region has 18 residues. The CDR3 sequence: CASSIAPRQQLSNQPQHF. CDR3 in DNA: TGTGCCAGTAGTATTGCCCCTCGACAGCAACTTAGCAATCAGCCCCAGCATTTT.

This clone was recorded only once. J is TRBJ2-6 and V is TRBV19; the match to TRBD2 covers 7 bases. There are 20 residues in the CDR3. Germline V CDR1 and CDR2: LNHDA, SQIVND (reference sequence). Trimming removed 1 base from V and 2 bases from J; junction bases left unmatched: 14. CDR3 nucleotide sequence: TGTGCCAGTAGTATAGCCGGGAGTCCTTTAGGGAGGGCTGGGGCCAACGTCCTGACTTTC. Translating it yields CASSIAGSPLGRAGANVLTF.

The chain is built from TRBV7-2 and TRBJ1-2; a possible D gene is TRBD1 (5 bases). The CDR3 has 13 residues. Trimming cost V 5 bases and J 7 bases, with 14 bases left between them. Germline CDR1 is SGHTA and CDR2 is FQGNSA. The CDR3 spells CASSLSTVGGYTF. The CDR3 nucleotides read TGTGCCAGCAGCCTCTCGACAGTCGGTGGCTACACCTTC.

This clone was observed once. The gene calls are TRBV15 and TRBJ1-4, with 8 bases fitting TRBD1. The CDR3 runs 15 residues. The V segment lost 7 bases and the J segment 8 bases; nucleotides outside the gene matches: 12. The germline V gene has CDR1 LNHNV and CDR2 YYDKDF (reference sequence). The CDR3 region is CATKATGASSEKLFF. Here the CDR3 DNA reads TGTGCCACCAAGGCGACAGGGGCCTCTTCGGAAAAACTGTTTTTT.

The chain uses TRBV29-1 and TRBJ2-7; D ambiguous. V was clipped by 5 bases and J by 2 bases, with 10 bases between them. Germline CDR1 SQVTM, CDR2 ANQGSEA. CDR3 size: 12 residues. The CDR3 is CSVFSQPYEQYF. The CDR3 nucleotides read TGCAGCGTTTTCTCACAACCCTACGAGCAGTACTTC.

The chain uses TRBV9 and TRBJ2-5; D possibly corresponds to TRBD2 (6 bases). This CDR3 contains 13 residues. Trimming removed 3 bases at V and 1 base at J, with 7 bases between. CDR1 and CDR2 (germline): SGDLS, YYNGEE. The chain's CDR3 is CASSAGGQETQYF. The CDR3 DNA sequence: TGTGCCAGCAGCGCCGGGGGCCAAGAGACCCAGTACTTC.

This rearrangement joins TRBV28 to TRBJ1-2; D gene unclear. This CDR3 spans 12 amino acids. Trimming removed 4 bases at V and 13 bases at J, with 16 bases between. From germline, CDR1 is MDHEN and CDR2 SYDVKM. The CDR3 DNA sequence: TGTGCCAGCAGTTCCCGAATGCGGGCCTCCACCTTC. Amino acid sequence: CASSSRMRASTF.

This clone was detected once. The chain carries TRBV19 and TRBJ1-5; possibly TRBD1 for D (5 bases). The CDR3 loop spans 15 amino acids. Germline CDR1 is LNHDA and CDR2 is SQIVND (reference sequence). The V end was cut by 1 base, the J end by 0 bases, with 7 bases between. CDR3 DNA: TGTGCCAGTAGTATAGCCACAGGTAGCAATCAGCCCCAGCATTTT. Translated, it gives CASSIATGSNQPQHF. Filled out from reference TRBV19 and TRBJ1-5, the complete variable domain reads DGGITQSPKYLFRKEGQNVTLSCEQNLNHDAMYWYRQDPGQGLRLIYYSQIVNDFQKGDIAEGYSVSREKKESFPLTVTSAQKNPTAFYLCASSIATGSNQPQHFGDGTRLSIL.

The DNA for the CDR3 is TGTGCCAGCAGCTTCCCGCAGGGCGGTCAGCCCCAGCATTTT. It translates to CASSFPQGGQPQHF. The chain is built from TRBV5-8 and TRBJ1-5; TRBD1 is a possible D gene (5 bases). This CDR3 is built from 14 residues. Germline lookup yields CDR1 SGHTS and CDR2 YDEGEE. V was shortened by 2 bases and J by 6 bases, with 12 bases between the two germline ends.

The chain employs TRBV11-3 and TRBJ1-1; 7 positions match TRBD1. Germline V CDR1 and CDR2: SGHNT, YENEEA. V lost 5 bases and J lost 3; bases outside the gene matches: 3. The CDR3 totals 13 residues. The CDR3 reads CASSTTGDTEAFF. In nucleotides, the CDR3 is TGTGCCAGCAGCACTACAGGGGACACTGAAGCTTTCTTT.

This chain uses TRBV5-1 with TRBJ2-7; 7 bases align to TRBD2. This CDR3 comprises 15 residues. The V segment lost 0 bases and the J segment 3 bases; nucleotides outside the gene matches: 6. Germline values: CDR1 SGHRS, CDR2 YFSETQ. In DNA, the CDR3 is TGCGCCAGCAGCTTGGCCAGCGGGACGTACTACGAGCAGTACTTC. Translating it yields CASSLASGTYYEQYF. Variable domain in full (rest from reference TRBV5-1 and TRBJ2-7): KAGVTQTPRYLIKTRGQQVTLSCSPISGHRSVSWYQQTPGQGLQFLFEYFSETQRNKGNFPGRFSGRQFSNSRSEMNVSTLELGDSALYLCASSLASGTYYEQYFGPGTRLTVT.

The CDR3 is CASSSTSYEQYF. Here the CDR3 DNA reads TGTGCCAGCAGTTCGACAAGCTACGAGCAGTACTTC. The rearrangement uses TRBV6-2 or TRBV6-3 and TRBJ2-7; D not certain. This CDR3 has 12 residues. Trimming took off 4 bases at V and 3 bases at J, with 7 bases between the two ends. From germline, CDR1 is MNHEY and CDR2 SVGEGT.

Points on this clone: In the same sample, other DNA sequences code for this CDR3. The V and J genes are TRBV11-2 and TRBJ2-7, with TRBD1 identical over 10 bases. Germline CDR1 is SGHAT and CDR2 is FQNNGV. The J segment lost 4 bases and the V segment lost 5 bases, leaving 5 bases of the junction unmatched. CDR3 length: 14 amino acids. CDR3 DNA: TGTGCCAGCAGCCCGGACAGGGGGTCGTACGAGCAGTACTTC. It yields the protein CASSPDRGSYEQYF.

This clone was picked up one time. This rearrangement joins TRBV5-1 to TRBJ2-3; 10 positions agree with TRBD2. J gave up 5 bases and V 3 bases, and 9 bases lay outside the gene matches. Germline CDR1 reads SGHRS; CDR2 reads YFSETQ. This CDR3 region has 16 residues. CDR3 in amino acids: CASSWSSGSLVDTQYF. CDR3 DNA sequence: TGCGCCAGCAGCTGGTCTAGCGGGAGTTTGGTAGATACGCAGTATTTT.

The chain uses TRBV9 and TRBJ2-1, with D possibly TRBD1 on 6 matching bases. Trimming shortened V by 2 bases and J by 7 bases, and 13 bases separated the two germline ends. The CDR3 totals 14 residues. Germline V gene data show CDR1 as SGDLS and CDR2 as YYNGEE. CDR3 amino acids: CASSVSQGWNEQFF. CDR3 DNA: TGTGCCAGCAGCGTTAGTCAGGGGTGGAATGAGCAGTTCTTC.

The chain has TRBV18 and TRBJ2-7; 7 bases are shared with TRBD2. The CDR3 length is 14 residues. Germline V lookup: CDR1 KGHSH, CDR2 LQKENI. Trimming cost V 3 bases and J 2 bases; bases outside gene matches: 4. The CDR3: CASSPGLGTYEQYF. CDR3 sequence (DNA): TGTGCCAGCTCACCCGGACTAGGAACCTACGAGCAGTACTTC.

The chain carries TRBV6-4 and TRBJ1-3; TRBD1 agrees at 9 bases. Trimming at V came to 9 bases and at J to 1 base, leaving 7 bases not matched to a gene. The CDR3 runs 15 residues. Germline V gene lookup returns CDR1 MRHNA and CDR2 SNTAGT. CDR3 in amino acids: CASRDRGYSGNTIYF. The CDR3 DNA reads TGTGCCAGTAGAGACAGGGGGTATTCTGGAAACACCATATATTTT.

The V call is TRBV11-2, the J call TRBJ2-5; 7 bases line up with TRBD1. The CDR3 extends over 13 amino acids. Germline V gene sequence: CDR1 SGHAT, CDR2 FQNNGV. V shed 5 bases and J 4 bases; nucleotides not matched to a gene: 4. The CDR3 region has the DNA TGTGCCAGCAGCCCCCGGACAGGAGAGACCCAGTACTTC. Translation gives CASSPRTGETQYF.

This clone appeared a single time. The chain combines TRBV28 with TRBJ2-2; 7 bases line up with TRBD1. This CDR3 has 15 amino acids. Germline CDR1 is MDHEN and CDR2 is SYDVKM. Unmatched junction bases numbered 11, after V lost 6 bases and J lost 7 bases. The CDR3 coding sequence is TGTGCCAGCAGCCCGACAGGGTTGTTCCACGGGGAGCTGTTTTTT. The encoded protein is CASSPTGLFHGELFF.

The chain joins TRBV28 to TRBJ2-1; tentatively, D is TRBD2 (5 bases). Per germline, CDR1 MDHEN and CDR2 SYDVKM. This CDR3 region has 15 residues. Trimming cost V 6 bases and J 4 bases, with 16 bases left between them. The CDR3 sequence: CASSPSERKYNEQFF. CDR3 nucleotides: TGTGCCAGCAGCCCCTCGGAGCGGAAGTACAATGAGCAGTTCTTC.

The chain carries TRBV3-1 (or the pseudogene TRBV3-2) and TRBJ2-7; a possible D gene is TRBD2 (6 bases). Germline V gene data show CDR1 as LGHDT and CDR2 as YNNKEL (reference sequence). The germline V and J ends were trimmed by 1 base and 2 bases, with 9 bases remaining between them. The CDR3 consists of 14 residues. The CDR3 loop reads CASSQVAGTYEQYF. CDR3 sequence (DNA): TGTGCCAGCAGCCAAGTTGCGGGAACCTACGAGCAGTACTTC.

CDR3: CASSPLQGKQPQHF. CDR3 DNA: TGTGCCAGCTCACCACTTCAGGGAAAACAGCCCCAGCATTTT. The chain carries TRBV18 and TRBJ1-5, with D possibly being TRBD1 (5 bases). Trimming removed 1 base at V and 7 bases at J, with 11 bases between. The CDR3 is 14 amino acids. Per the germline V gene, CDR1 is KGHSH and CDR2 is LQKENI. Combining the CDR3 with reference TRBV18 and TRBJ1-5 gives the whole variable domain NAGVMQNPRHLVRRRGQEARLRCSPMKGHSHVYWYRQLPEEGLKFMVYLQKENIIDESGMPKERFSAEFPKEGPSILRIQQVVRGDSAAYFCASSPLQGKQPQHFGDGTRLSIL.